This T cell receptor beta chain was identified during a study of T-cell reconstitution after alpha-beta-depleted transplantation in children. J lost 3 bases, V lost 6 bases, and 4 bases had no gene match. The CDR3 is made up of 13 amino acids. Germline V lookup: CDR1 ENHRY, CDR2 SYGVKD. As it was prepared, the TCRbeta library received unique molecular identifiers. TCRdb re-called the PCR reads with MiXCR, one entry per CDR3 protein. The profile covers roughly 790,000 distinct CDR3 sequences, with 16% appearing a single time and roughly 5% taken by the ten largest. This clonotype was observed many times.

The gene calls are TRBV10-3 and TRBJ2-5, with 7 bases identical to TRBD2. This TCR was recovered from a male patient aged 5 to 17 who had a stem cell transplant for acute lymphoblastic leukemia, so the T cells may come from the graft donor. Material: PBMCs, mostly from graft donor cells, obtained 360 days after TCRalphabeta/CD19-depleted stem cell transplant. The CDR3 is CAISNGLEETQYF. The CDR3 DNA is TGTGCCATCAGCAACGGACTAGAAGAGACCCAGTACTTC.